The text below deals with one TCR beta chain. The antigen is unknown. This sample stems from a study of vaccination effects on CD4 cells after COVID-19. The culture ran for approximately 10 days, and then CD4+ T cells were isolated. Participants received two doses of either the BNT162b2 or mRNA-1273 vaccine. Generated by immunoSEQ multiplex PCR, the TCRdb table keeps only in-frame clones and is missing some. Among some 69,000 clones, 73% were seen once, and the ten largest hold 2% to 3%. This CDR3 spans 18 amino acids. The V and J ends lost 2 bases and 3 bases, in that order; junction bases with no gene match: 11. Looked up from germline, CDR1 is LGHDT and CDR2 is YNNKEL (reference sequence).

The origin of this receptor is a human donor who received a COVID-19 vaccine. The V call is TRBV3-1 (or the pseudogene TRBV3-2), the J call TRBJ2-3, with 10 bases aligning to TRBD2. Sample: CD4+ T cells from PBMCs cultured without peptide, taken after COVID-19 vaccination. As DNA, the CDR3 is TGTGCCAGCAGCCAAAGGATGACAGCGGGGGGGCCGACAGATACGCAGTATTTT. Protein: CASSQRMTAGGPTDTQYF.